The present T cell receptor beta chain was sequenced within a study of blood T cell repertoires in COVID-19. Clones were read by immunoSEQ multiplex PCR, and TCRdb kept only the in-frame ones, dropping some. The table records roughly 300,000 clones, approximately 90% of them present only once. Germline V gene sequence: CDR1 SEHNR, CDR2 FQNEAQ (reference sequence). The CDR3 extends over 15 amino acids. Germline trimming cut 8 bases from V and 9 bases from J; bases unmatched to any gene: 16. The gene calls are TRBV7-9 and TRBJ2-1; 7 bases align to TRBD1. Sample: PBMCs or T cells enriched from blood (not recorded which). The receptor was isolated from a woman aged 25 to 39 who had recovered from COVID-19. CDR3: CASRGERQGVVEQFF. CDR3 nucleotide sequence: TGTGCCAGCCGGGGAGAGCGGCAGGGGGTAGTTGAGCAGTTCTTC.